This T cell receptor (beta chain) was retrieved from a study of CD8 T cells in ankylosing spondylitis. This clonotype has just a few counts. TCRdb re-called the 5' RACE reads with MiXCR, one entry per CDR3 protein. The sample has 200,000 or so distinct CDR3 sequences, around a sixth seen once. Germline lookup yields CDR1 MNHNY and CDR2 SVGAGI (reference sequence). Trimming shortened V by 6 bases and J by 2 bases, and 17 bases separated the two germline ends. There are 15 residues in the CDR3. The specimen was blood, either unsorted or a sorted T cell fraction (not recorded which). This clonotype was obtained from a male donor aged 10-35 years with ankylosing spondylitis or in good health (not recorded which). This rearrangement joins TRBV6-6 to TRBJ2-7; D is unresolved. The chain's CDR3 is CASRISGPGAYEQYF. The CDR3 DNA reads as TGTGCCAGCAGGATCTCAGGTCCTGGGGCCTACGAGCAGTACTTC.